The T cell receptor (beta chain) under discussion was sequenced for a study of blood T cells in healthy people across ages (dated by TCRdb to about 2015). Regarding the complete study: In model experiments, roughly one uniquely barcoded TCR beta cDNA molecule per two T cells was captured by template switching. The donors were split into four age groups: young (average roughly 15 years), middle-aged (more than 35), aged (about 56) and long-lived (more than 80). The study measured age-related changes in TCR beta repertoire diversity using deep sequencing normalized with unique cDNA molecular identifiers. To avoid experimental bias, donors of different ages were randomly spread across the sequencing lanes. Two additional independent replicas of 1 million unique cDNA reads from the same blood draw were analyzed for two donors (one aged 18 to 30 and one aged 80 or older).

Paper-wide results and their limitations: Compared with the aged group, the long-lived group had more naive CD4+ T cells, fewer expanded clones and increased TCR diversity, suggesting age selection. Because the CMV infection status of the donors was unknown, age-related changes in expanded clonotypes may potentially have been confounded. Observed TCR beta diversity per million T cells fell roughly linearly with age, and a significant reduction was already apparent by age around 36. A strong correlation was found between observed TCR beta diversity and the percentage of naive T cells measured by flow cytometry. Estimates of total diversity based on one million sequenced T cells were regarded as lower bounds and as underestimates. Conclusive comparison of naive and antigen-experienced compartments was prevented by the profiling of bulk unsorted PBMCs.

The donors were 40 or so Caucasian individuals from Russia, aged 6 to 90 years, who were systemically healthy. Ten milliliters of peripheral blood were drawn from each donor into EDTA-treated Vacutainer tubes. Ficoll-Paque density-gradient centrifugation was used to isolate PBMCs, with at least 6.5 million per sample. Trizol reagent was used to extract total RNA from the PBMCs, yielding at least 6 micrograms per sample. The percentages of naive CD45RAhigh/CD27high T cells were determined by flow cytometry on a PBMC aliquot from every donor. Libraries were made using 5' RACE. The instrument given in TCRdb is Illumina HiSeq 2500. A second PCR of 7 to 11 cycles was performed with a sample-barcoded 5' primer and a J-beta primer mix. A template-switch 5' adaptor carrying 12 random nucleotides introduced a unique molecular identifier onto each TCR beta cDNA molecule. At least 2.5 million CDR3-containing paired-end reads were obtained from each sample. First-strand cDNA was synthesized from all RNA with the Mint cDNA synthesis kit, primed by a TRBC-specific oligonucleotide. After uracil-DNA glycosylase treatment, a first 18-cycle PCR used universal primers M1SS and BC2_uni_R on all cDNA. The authors' pipeline ran thus. Normalization of each sample was performed by random selection of 1 million high-quality reads, each carrying a distinct molecular identifier. Reads with shared molecular identifiers were discarded instead of being binned into consensus sequences. MiTCR, with a Q25 quality threshold and the strictest error-elimination algorithm, was used for CDR3 identification, clonotype clustering and error correction. A nonparametric unseen species model with Euler transformation was used to estimate a lower bound on total TCR beta diversity. TCRdb trimmed the raw reads at Q25, called clones with MiXCR and kept productive beta chains. One record per CDR3 amino acid sequence lists the most common genes and DNA. The authors' filters were not applied to this entry. A total of hundreds of thousands of distinct CDR3 sequences appear in this sample, over 45% of them only once. The ten largest clones add up to 25% to 35% of the sample.

To note about this clonotype: Its recognized antigen is unknown. It has no much larger one-base neighbor in the sample; base qualities were not kept.

Per the germline V gene, MDHEN is the CDR1 and SYDVKM is the CDR2. Spanning cysteine to phenylalanine, the CDR3 consists of 16 amino acids. The kept DNA is CDR3 alone, 48 bases in frame from the first base. At the junction V is shortened by 5 bases and J by 0 bases, with 16 bases in between. Sample: blood. The rearrangement joined TRBV28 to TRBJ1-1, with no confident D gene call. The sequence was obtained from a woman aged 55-69 years in good health. Read as DNA, the sequence is TGTGCCAGCAGTCGGGGATACAGCGACTTGAACACTGAAGCTTTCTTT. This translates into CASSRGYSDLNTEAFF.